Listed here are 11 T cell receptor beta chains from one sample, sequenced in a study of T cell changes during pregnancy in multiple sclerosis. Sequencing was performed with immunoSEQ multiplex PCR; in TCRdb, only in-frame clones are kept and a portion is missing. The sample contains some 100,000 clones, about 91% of which appear only once. This specimen consisted of peripheral blood, obtained in the second trimester of pregnancy. The origin of the receptors is a female donor with multiple sclerosis, enrolled in a pregnancy study.

The table lists this clone with a count of one. The gene calls are TRBV28 and TRBJ2-1, with 7 bases that match TRBD1. The V segment lost 2 bases and the J segment 7 bases; nucleotides outside the gene matches: 5. CDR1 is MDHEN and CDR2 is SYDVKM in the germline V gene. The CDR3 extends over 14 amino acids. The DNA of the CDR3 is TGTGCCAGCAGTTTACTAACAGGGGAGAATGAGCAGTTCTTC. Translated: CASSLLTGENEQFF.

The chain recombines TRBV29-1 with TRBJ1-2; 7 positions match TRBD1. The length of the CDR3 is 11 residues. Unmatched junction bases numbered 2, after V lost 7 bases and J lost 3 bases. Germline CDR1 SQVTM, CDR2 ANQGSEA. The CDR3 bases are TGCAGCGCTGGGACAGACTATGGCTACACCTTC. This gives the protein CSAGTDYGYTF.

The rearrangement joins TRBV2 to TRBJ1-2; 10 bases fit TRBD1. Per germline, CDR1 SNHLY and CDR2 FYNNEI. The CDR3 totals 13 residues. Trimming removed 8 bases from V and 6 bases from J; junction bases left unmatched: 6. The CDR3 DNA follows: TGTGCCAGCCACCTCGGGACAGGGGATGGCTACACCTTC. Protein product: CASHLGTGDGYTF.

The J gene is TRBJ1-1, the V gene TRBV6-6, with TRBD1 identical over 10 bases. Trimming took 5 bases from V and 4 from J; bases not matched to a gene: 4. The length of the CDR3 is 14 residues. Looked up from germline, CDR1 is MNHNY and CDR2 is SVGAGI (reference sequence). This CDR3 reads CASSLDRGSTEAFF. The CDR3 DNA reads TGTGCCAGCAGTCTGGACAGGGGGAGCACTGAAGCTTTCTTT.

The chain recombines TRBV9 with TRBJ2-2, with D hard to call. Germline V gene sequence: CDR1 SGDLS, CDR2 YYNGEE. The CDR3 sequence is 14 residues long. Trimming shortened V by 1 base and J by 4 bases, and 8 bases separated the two germline ends. The CDR3 DNA is TGTGCCAGCAGCGTAACGCAGCGCACCGGGGAGCTGTTTTTT. It codes for CASSVTQRTGELFF.

The chain carries TRBV14 and TRBJ2-5; D is unclear. Trimming left V 4 bases short and J 1 base short, with 10 bases between. Germline V gene lookup returns CDR1 SGHDN and CDR2 FVKESK. This CDR3 spans 14 amino acids. Here the CDR3 reads CASSPQVRQETQYF. CDR3 nucleotides: TGTGCCAGCAGCCCGCAGGTTCGCCAAGAGACCCAGTACTTC.

The chain joins TRBV5-1 to TRBJ2-1, with 9 positions matching TRBD2. This CDR3 spans 14 amino acids. Germline trimming cut 3 bases from V and 7 bases from J; bases unmatched to any gene: 5. Looked up from germline, CDR1 is SGHRS and CDR2 is YFSETQ. CDR3 protein: CASSWGGRANEQFF. The CDR3 nucleotides read TGCGCCAGCAGCTGGGGCGGGAGGGCTAATGAGCAGTTCTTC. Full variable domain (outside the CDR3, taken from reference TRBV5-1 and TRBJ2-1): KAGVTQTPRYLIKTRGQQVTLSCSPISGHRSVSWYQQTPGQGLQFLFEYFSETQRNKGNFPGRFSGRQFSNSRSEMNVSTLELGDSALYLCASSWGGRANEQFFGPGTRLTVL.

The V gene is TRBV19, the J gene TRBJ2-7, with 12 nucleotides matching TRBD2. CDR1 is LNHDA and CDR2 is SQIVND in the germline V gene (reference sequence). The CDR3 covers 15 residues. After removal of 3 bases from V and 2 bases from J, the junction contained 2 bases not matched to a gene. The CDR3 reads CASSIASGRAYEQYF. CDR3 DNA sequence: TGTGCCAGTAGTATTGCTAGCGGGAGGGCCTACGAGCAGTACTTC.

The chain carries TRBV7-8 and TRBJ1-1, with D hard to call. This CDR3 region has 13 residues. The V gene's germline CDR1 is SGHVS and CDR2 FQNEAQ. V dropped 1 base and J dropped 6 bases, with 9 bases sitting between them. The CDR3: CASSLESVAEAFF. The CDR3 DNA reads as TGTGCCAGCAGCTTAGAGAGCGTGGCTGAAGCTTTCTTT.

V and J are TRBV15 and TRBJ2-1; a weak D match, TRBD1 (6 bases). Trimming stripped 4 bases from V and 0 bases from J, with 10 bases between. Germline CDR1 and CDR2: LNHNV and YYDKDF (reference sequence). The CDR3 loop spans 15 amino acids. The CDR3 coding sequence is TGTGCCACCAGCACTGAACAGGGCTCCTACAATGAGCAGTTCTTC. Translated: CATSTEQGSYNEQFF.

V gene TRBV2 combines with J gene TRBJ2-5; maybe TRBD2 (7 bases). The CDR3 is made up of 14 amino acids. Germline loops: CDR1 SNHLY, CDR2 FYNNEI. Trimming took off 6 bases at V and 2 bases at J, with 13 bases between the two ends. This CDR3 reads CASSGGPLQETQYF. The CDR3 nucleotides read TGTGCCAGCAGCGGGGGGCCCCTTCAAGAGACCCAGTACTTC.